This TCR beta chain was observed in a study of blood T cell repertoires in COVID-19. Sequencing used immunoSEQ multiplex PCR; TCRdb keeps in-frame clones, though not all of them. Counted here are 110,000 to 150,000 clones, 85% occurring once; the ten biggest clones make up 6.2%. Per the germline V gene, CDR1 is LNHDA and CDR2 is SQIVND (reference sequence). The ends were cut back, 5 bases at V and 2 bases at J, with 12 bases in the middle. CDR3 length: 14 residues. The sample consisted of PBMCs or T cells enriched from blood (not recorded which). This rearrangement joins TRBV19 to TRBJ2-5; D gene ambiguous. The source of this sequence is a woman in her 40s who had recovered from COVID-19. CDR3 in amino acids: CASSPIGVQETQYF. CDR3 nucleotide sequence: TGTGCCAGTAGTCCCATCGGTGTACAAGAGACCCAGTACTTC.